The sequence of this T cell receptor beta chain was determined in a study of T-cell memory formation after mild COVID-19. Study background: TCR clustering was largely donor specific.

V lost 3 bases, J lost 7 bases, and 11 bases stayed unmatched. The CDR3 is 16 residues long. This clonotype has just a few counts. Its specificity is unknown. TCRdb analysed the 5' RACE reads with MiXCR anew, one entry per CDR3 protein. The sample contains 390,000 or so distinct CDR3 sequences, 16% of which appear only once. Overall study findings and caveats: Confirmation of SARS-CoV-2 specificity was lacking for second-wave clones peaking day 37. Mainly CM and EM harbored the contracting CD4+ clones; mainly EMRA harbored the CD8+ ones.

The gene calls are TRBV12-3 or TRBV12-4 and TRBJ2-2; 7 nucleotides match TRBD1. This clonotype was obtained from a man aged 18 to 29 who had mild COVID-19 (a few samples of this study predate the infection). Cell type and time point are not known. The sequenced material came from PBMCs or a T cell subset sorted from them (not recorded which). The chain's CDR3 is CASSLGRQGFFGELFF. The CDR3 DNA is TGTGCCAGCAGTTTGGGAAGACAGGGTTTTTTCGGGGAGCTGTTTTTT.